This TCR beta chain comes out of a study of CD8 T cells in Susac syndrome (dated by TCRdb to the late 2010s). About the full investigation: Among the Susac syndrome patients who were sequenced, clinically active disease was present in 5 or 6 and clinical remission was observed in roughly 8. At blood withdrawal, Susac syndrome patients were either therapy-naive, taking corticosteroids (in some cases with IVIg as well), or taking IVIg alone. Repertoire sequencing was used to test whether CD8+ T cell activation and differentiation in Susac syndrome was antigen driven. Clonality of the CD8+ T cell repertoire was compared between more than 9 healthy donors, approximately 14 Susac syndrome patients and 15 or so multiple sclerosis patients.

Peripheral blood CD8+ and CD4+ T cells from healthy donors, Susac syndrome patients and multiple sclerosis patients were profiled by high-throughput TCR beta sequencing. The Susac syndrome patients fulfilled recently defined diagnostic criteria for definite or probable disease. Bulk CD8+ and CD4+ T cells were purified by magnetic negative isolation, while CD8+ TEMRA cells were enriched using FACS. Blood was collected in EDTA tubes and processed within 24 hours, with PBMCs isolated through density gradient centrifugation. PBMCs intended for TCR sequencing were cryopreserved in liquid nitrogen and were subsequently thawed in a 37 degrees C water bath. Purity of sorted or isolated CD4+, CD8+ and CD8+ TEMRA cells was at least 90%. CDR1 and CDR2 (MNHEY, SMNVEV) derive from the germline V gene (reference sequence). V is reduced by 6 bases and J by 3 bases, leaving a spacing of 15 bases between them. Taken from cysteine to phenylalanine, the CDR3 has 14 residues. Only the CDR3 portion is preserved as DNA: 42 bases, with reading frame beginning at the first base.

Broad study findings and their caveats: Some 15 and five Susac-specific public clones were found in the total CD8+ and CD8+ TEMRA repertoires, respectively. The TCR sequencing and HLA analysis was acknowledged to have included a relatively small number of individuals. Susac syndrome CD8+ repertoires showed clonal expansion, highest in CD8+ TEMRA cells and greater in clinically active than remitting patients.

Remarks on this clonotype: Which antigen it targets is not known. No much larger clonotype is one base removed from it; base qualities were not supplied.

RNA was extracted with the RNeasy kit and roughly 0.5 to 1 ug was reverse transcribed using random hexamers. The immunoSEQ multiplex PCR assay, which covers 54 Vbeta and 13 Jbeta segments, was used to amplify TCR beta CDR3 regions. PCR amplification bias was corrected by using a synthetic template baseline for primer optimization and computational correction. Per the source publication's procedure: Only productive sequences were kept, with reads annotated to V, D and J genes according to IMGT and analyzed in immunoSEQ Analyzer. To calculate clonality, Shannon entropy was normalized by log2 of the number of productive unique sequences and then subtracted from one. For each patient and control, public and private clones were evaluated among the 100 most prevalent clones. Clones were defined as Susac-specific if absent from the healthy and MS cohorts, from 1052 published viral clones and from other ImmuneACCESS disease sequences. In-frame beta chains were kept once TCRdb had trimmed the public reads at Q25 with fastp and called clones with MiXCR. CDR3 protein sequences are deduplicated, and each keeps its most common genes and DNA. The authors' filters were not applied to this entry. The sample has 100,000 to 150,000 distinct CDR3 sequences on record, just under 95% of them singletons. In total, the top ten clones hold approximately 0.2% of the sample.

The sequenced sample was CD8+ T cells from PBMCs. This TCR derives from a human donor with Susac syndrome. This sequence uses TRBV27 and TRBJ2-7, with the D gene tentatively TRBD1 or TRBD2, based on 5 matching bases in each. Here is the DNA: TGTGCCAGCAGGAAGGGACCAACCCTCTACGAGCAGTACTTC. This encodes CASRKGPTLYEQYF.